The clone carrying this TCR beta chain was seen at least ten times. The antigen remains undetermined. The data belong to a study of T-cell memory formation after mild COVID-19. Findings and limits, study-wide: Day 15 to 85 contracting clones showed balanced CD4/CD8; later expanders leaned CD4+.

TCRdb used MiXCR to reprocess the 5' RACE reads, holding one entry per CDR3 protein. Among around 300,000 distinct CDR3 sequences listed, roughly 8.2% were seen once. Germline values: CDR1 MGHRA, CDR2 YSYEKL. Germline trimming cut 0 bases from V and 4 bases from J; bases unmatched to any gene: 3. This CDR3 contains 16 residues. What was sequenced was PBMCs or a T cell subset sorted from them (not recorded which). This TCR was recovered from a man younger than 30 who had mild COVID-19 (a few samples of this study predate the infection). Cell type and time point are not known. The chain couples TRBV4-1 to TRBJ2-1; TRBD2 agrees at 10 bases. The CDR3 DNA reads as TGCGCCAGCAGCCAAGAGGAACTAGCGGGGTACAATGAGCAGTTCTTC. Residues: CASSQEELAGYNEQFF.